The 24 T cell receptor beta chains below were found in one sample sequenced in a study of radiotherapy plus CTLA-4 blockade in lung cancer. Assay used: immunoSEQ multiplex PCR; TCRdb lists only in-frame clones, some missing. The table records about 73,000 clones, around 90% of them present only once. Sequencing was performed on peripheral blood, taken from a patient treated with radiotherapy plus ipilimumab. The source of these receptors is a human donor with non-small cell lung cancer that progressed on radiotherapy plus ipilimumab.

The chain uses TRBV6-1 and TRBJ2-3; no clear D gene. Germline lookup yields CDR1 MNHNS and CDR2 SASEGT. Trimming cost V 7 bases and J 5 bases, with 16 bases left between them. The CDR3 length is 14 residues. The CDR3 loop is CASIRAGLGDTQYF. The CDR3 DNA is TGTGCCAGCATAAGGGCCGGGTTAGGAGATACGCAGTATTTT.

This rearrangement joins TRBV5-1 to TRBJ1-1; D is ambiguous. Germline V gene sequence: CDR1 SGHRS, CDR2 YFSETQ. Trimming left V 4 bases short and J 2 bases short, with 12 bases between. This CDR3 has 14 residues. CDR3: CASSKSSPNTEAFF. The CDR3 nucleotides are TGCGCCAGCAGCAAGAGCAGTCCCAACACTGAAGCTTTCTTT.

J is TRBJ2-2 and V is TRBV28; TRBD2 matches at 8 bases. The CDR3 extends over 14 amino acids. Germline CDR1 and CDR2: MDHEN and SYDVKM. V shed 7 bases and J 5 bases; nucleotides not matched to a gene: 6. The CDR3 DNA reads as TGTGCCAGCATTCCCCTAGCGGGTACCGGGGAGCTGTTTTTT. It translates to CASIPLAGTGELFF. Full variable domain (missing parts from reference TRBV28 and TRBJ2-2): DVKVTQSSRYLVKRTGEKVFLECVQDMDHENMFWYRQDPGLGLRLIYFSYDVKMKEKGDIPEGYSVSREKKERFSLILESASTNQTSMYLCASIPLAGTGELFFGEGSRLTVL.

The rearrangement links TRBV10-1 to TRBJ2-7; TRBD1 aligns across 11 bases. Per the germline V gene, CDR1 is WNHNN and CDR2 is SYGVQD (reference sequence). J gave up 6 bases and V 3 bases, and 7 bases lay outside the gene matches. The CDR3 length is 15 residues. CDR3 residues: CASSDRWTGGSEQYV. CDR3 DNA sequence: TGCGCCAGCAGTGACCGTTGGACAGGGGGCAGCGAGCAGTACGTC.

This chain connects TRBV11-2 to TRBJ2-2, with 10 nucleotides matching TRBD2. The CDR3 is 15 amino acids. V trimming: 7 bases; J trimming: 6 bases; junction bases outside the gene matches: 8. CDR1 is SGHAT, CDR2 FQNNGV, per germline. CDR3 loop: CASTLAGAQAGELFF. Written as DNA, the CDR3 is TGTGCCAGCACCCTAGCGGGAGCTCAAGCCGGGGAGCTGTTTTTT. The full variable domain, its missing parts supplied by reference TRBV11-2 and TRBJ2-2, is EAGVAQSPRYKIIEKRQSVAFWCNPISGHATLYWYQQILGQGPKLLIQFQNNGVVDDSQLPKDRFSAERLKGVDSTLKIQPAKLEDSAVYLCASTLAGAQAGELFFGEGSRLTVL.

V is TRBV2 and J is TRBJ2-5; no clear D. The length of the CDR3 is 13 residues. The germline gives CDR1 SNHLY, CDR2 FYNNEI. The V and J ends lost 2 bases and 5 bases respectively, with 9 bases between them. CDR3 region: CASSERRLETQYF. The CDR3 nucleotides are TGTGCCAGCAGTGAAAGGCGGTTGGAGACCCAGTACTTC.

The chain combines TRBV4-1 with TRBJ1-3; D unresolved. The CDR3 is 13 residues long. Between the trimmed V and J ends, which lost 2 bases and 0 bases, there was a span of 2 bases. CDR1 is MGHRA, CDR2 YSYEKL, per germline. The CDR3 spells CASSQYSGNTIYF. CDR3 bases: TGCGCCAGCAGCCAATACTCTGGAAACACCATATATTTT.

The chain employs TRBV7-3 and TRBJ2-2; D remains ambiguous. The CDR3 extends over 13 amino acids. Germline loops: CDR1 SGHTA, CDR2 FQGTGA. V lost 5 bases and J 2 bases, leaving 6 bases between the germline ends. The CDR3 loop reads CASSALNTGELFF. CDR3 nucleotide sequence: TGTGCCAGCAGCGCGTTAAACACCGGGGAGCTGTTTTTT.

The chain has TRBV19 and TRBJ1-1, with D possibly matching TRBD1 (5 bases). CDR3 length: 14 residues. From germline, CDR1 is LNHDA and CDR2 SQIVND (reference sequence). Trimming pared 3 bases from V and 7 bases from J, leaving 15 bases between. The CDR3 DNA follows: TGTGCCAGTAGTATTCCCGGCAGGGCCCTTGAAGCTTTCTTT. Protein sequence: CASSIPGRALEAFF.

V is TRBV5-1 and J is TRBJ2-7; no firm D call. The CDR3 length is 14 residues. Germline lookup yields CDR1 SGHRS and CDR2 YFSETQ. V dropped 5 bases and J dropped 0 bases, with 12 bases sitting between them. The CDR3 reads CASRAEPSSYEQYF. In DNA, the CDR3 is TGCGCCAGCAGGGCGGAGCCAAGCTCCTACGAGCAGTACTTC.

CDR3 in amino acids: CASSEGSAGGGEQYF. DNA of the CDR3: TGTGCCAGCAGTGAAGGGTCGGCGGGAGGGGGCGAGCAGTACTTC. This chain joins TRBV6-1 and TRBJ2-7; 9 bases line up with TRBD2. Losses at the gene ends were 1 base for V and 6 bases for J; bases not matched to a gene: 7. The CDR3 is 15 residues long. Germline assignment: CDR1 MNHNS and CDR2 SASEGT.

The chain links TRBV5-1 to TRBJ2-1; the match to TRBD1 covers 7 bases. The V gene's germline CDR1 is SGHRS and CDR2 YFSETQ. Trimming took 1 base from V and 2 from J; bases not matched to a gene: 3. The CDR3 length is 15 residues. The DNA of the CDR3 is TGCGCCAGCAGCTTGCCTCAGGGGGCCTACAATGAGCAGTTCTTC. This translates into CASSLPQGAYNEQFF.

This chain connects TRBV10-2 to TRBJ2-2, with D possibly matching TRBD2 (5 bases). Trimming took off 10 bases at V and 7 bases at J, with 10 bases between the two ends. This CDR3 comprises 11 residues. CDR1 is WSHSY, CDR2 SAAADI, per germline. The CDR3 protein is CATLRGGELFF. The CDR3 DNA is TGCGCCACCCTCCGGGGCGGGGAGCTGTTTTTT.

The rearrangement links TRBV6-6 to TRBJ2-1; D is perhaps TRBD2 (5 bases). Germline values: CDR1 MNHNY, CDR2 SVGAGI (reference sequence). The CDR3 consists of 13 residues. V was cut by 2 bases and J by 10 bases, with 12 bases left in between. CDR3 residues: CASSYAKRGEQFF. For the CDR3, the DNA is TGTGCCAGCAGTTACGCTAAGCGCGGGGAGCAGTTCTTC.

This rearrangement joins TRBV7-3 to TRBJ1-5; unclear D gene. Germline V gene sequence: CDR1 SGHTA, CDR2 FQGTGA. The CDR3 loop spans 13 amino acids. Deletions cut 5 bases from V and 5 bases from J, with 10 bases between. The CDR3 bases are TGTGCCAGCAGCATGGGTGCTCATCAGCCCCAGCATTTT. This codes for CASSMGAHQPQHF.

This chain uses TRBV30 with TRBJ2-7, with D possibly being TRBD2 (5 bases). Deletions cut 0 bases from V and 6 bases from J, with 15 bases between. The CDR3 has 14 residues. Germline CDR1 GTSNPN, CDR2 SVGIG (reference sequence). CDR3 sequence (DNA): TGTGCCTGGAGTGTACAGCCGGGATCGGGCGAGCAGTACTTC. It translates to CAWSVQPGSGEQYF. Drawing the rest from reference TRBV30 and TRBJ2-7, the complete variable domain is SQTIHQWPATLVQPVGSPLSLECTVEGTSNPNLYWYRQAAGRGLQLLFYSVGIGQISSEVPQNLSASRPQDRQFILSSKKLLLSDSGFYLCAWSVQPGSGEQYFGPGTRLTVT.

J is TRBJ2-3 and V is TRBV5-1; no clear D gene. Trimming took 0 bases from V and 1 from J, leaving 6 bases between them. The CDR3 length is 14 residues. CDR1 SGHRS and CDR2 YFSETQ come from the germline V gene. The CDR3 is CASSLDVGTDTQYF. DNA of the CDR3: TGCGCCAGCAGCTTGGACGTGGGCACAGATACGCAGTATTTT.

This chain links TRBV12-5 with TRBJ2-3; the match to TRBD1 covers 9 bases. V was clipped by 2 bases and J by 4 bases; unmatched bases: 4. This CDR3 has 15 amino acids. Germline V lookup: CDR1 LGHNT, CDR2 FRNRAP. As DNA, the CDR3 is TGTGCTAGTGGTTTGTCACAGGGGGCTGCAGATACGCAGTATTTT. Its translation is CASGLSQGAADTQYF.

This chain links TRBV5-1 with TRBJ1-2; the D is unclear. Per germline, CDR1 SGHRS and CDR2 YFSETQ. The length of the CDR3 is 15 residues. V lost 4 bases and J lost 4, with 17 bases in between. CDR3 amino acids: CASSRADGISYGYTF. The CDR3 region has the DNA TGCGCCAGCAGCAGGGCGGACGGAATAAGCTATGGCTACACCTTC.

V gene TRBV2 combines with J gene TRBJ1-1, with TRBD1 matching over 7 bases. CDR3 length equals 14 residues. V dropped 6 bases and J dropped 1; count of bases not matched to a gene: 5. In germline, CDR1 is SNHLY, CDR2 FYNNEI. The chain's CDR3 is CASRATGQNTEAFF. The DNA for the CDR3 is TGTGCCAGCAGAGCGACAGGGCAGAACACTGAAGCTTTCTTT.

This clone was recorded once. The rearrangement links TRBV5-1 to TRBJ1-2; TRBD1 aligns across 8 bases. With V trimmed by 4 bases and J by 4 bases, 6 bases remained unmatched. This CDR3 region has 14 residues. In germline, CDR1 is SGHRS, CDR2 YFSETQ. The CDR3 bases are TGCGCCAGCAGCCCCGGACAGGGCGCCTATGGCTACACCTTC. Translation: CASSPGQGAYGYTF.

J is TRBJ2-3 and V is TRBV30; a weak D match, TRBD2 (6 bases). In germline, CDR1 is GTSNPN, CDR2 SVGIG (reference sequence). Trimming took off 0 bases at V and 5 bases at J, with 15 bases between the two ends. This CDR3 region has 15 residues. This CDR3 is CAWSVLGSLGDTQYF. In DNA form, the CDR3 reads TGTGCCTGGAGTGTACTCGGGAGTCTGGGAGATACGCAGTATTTT.

The rearrangement links TRBV6-5 to TRBJ2-3; 8 nucleotides agree with TRBD1. This CDR3 region has 15 residues. Trimming cost V 2 bases and J 5 bases; bases outside gene matches: 6. Germline assignment: CDR1 MNHEY and CDR2 SVGAGI. DNA of the CDR3: TGTGCCAGCAGTTACGAGGACAGGGCTGGAGATACGCAGTATTTT. Translating gives CASSYEDRAGDTQYF.

The chain links TRBV11-2 to TRBJ2-1, with TRBD2 identical over 14 bases. Germline CDR1 reads SGHAT; CDR2 reads FQNNGV. J lost 8 bases, V lost 5 bases, and 5 bases had no gene match. CDR3 length equals 15 residues. The CDR3: CASSLRLAGGDEQFF. CDR3 sequence (DNA): TGTGCCAGCAGCCTGAGACTAGCGGGAGGGGATGAGCAGTTCTTC.